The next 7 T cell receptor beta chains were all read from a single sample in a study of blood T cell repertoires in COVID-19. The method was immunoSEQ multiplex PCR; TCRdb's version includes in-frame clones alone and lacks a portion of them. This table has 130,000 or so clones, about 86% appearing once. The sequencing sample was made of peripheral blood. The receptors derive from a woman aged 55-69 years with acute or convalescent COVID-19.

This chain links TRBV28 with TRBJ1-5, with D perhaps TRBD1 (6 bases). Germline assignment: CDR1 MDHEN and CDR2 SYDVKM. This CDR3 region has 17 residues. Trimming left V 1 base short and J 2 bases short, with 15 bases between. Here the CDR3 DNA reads TGTGCCAGCAGTTTATTCTGGGACATTTCTCGCAATCAGCCCCAGCATTTT. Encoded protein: CASSLFWDISRNQPQHF. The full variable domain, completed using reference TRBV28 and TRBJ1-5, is DVKVTQSSRYLVKRTGEKVFLECVQDMDHENMFWYRQDPGLGLRLIYFSYDVKMKEKGDIPEGYSVSREKKERFSLILESASTNQTSMYLCASSLFWDISRNQPQHFGDGTRLSIL.

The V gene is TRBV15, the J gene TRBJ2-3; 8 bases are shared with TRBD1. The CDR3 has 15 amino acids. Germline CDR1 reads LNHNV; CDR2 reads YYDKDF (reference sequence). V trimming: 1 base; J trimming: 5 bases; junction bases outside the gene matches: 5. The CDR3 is CATSRADRELDTQYF. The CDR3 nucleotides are TGTGCCACCAGCAGAGCGGACAGGGAATTAGATACGCAGTATTTT.

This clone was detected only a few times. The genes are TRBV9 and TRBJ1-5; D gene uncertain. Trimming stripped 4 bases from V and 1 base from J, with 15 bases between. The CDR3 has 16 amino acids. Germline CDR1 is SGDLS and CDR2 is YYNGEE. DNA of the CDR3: TGTGCCAGCAGCCCAGGAGGTCTCCGGAGCAATCAGCCCCAGCATTTT. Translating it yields CASSPGGLRSNQPQHF.

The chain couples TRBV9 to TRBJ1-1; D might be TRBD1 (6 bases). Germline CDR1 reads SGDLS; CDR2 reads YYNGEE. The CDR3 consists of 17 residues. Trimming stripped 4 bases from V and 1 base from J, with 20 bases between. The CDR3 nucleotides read TGTGCCAGCAGCACCGGACAGCCCGGAGGAAAGAACACTGAAGCTTTCTTT. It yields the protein CASSTGQPGGKNTEAFF.

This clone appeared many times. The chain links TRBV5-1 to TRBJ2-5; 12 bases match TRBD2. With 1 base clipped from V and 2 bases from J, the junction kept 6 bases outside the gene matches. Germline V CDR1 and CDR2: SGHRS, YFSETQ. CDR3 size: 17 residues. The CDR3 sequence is CASSLSGTSGGQETQYF. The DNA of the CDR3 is TGCGCCAGCAGCTTGTCCGGCACTAGCGGGGGGCAAGAGACCCAGTACTTC.

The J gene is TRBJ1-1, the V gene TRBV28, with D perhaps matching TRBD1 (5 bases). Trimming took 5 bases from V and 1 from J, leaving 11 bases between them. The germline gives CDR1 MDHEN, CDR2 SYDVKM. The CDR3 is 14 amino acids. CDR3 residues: CASSVLTGNTEAFF. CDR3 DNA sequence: TGTGCCAGCAGTGTCCTAACAGGGAACACTGAAGCTTTCTTT.

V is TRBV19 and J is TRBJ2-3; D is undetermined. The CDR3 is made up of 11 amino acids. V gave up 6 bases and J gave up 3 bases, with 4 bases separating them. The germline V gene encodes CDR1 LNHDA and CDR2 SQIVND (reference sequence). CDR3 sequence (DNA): TGTGCCAGTAGGGAGACAGATACGCAGTATTTT. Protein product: CASRETDTQYF.